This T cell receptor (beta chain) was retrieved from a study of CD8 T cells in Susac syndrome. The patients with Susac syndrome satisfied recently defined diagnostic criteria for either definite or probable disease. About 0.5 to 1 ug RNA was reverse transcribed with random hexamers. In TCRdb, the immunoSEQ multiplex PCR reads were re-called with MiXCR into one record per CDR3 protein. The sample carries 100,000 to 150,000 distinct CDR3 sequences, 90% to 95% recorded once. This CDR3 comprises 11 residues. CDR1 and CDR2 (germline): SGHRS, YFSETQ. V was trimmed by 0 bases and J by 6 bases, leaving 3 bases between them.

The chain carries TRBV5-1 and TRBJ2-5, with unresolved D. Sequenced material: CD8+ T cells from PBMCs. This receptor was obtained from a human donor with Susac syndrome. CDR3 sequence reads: CASSLGQTQYF. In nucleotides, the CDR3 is TGCGCCAGCAGCTTGGGTCAGACCCAGTACTTC.